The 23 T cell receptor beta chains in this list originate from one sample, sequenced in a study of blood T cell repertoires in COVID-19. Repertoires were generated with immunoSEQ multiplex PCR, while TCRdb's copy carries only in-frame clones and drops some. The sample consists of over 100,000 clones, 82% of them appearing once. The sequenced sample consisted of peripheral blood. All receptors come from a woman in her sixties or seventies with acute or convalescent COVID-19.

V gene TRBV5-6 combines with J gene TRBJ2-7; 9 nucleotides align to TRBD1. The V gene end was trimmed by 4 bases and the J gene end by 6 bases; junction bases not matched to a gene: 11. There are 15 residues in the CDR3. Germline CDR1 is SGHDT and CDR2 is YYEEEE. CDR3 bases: TGTGCCAGCAGCGAAACCGGGACAGGGATCTCCGAGCAGTACGTC. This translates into CASSETGTGISEQYV.

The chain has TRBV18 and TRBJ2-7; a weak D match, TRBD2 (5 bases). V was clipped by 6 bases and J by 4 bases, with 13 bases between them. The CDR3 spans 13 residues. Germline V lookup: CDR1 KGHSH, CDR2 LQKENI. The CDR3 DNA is TGTGCCAGCTCGCGGGTGGAAGGTTACGAGCAGTACGTC. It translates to CASSRVEGYEQYV.

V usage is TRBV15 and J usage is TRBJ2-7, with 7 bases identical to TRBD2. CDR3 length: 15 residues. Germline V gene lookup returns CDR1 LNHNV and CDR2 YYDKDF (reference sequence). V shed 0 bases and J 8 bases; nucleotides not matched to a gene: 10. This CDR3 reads CATSRDYGLDRQQYF. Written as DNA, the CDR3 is TGTGCCACCAGCAGAGATTACGGACTAGATCGACAGCAGTACTTC.

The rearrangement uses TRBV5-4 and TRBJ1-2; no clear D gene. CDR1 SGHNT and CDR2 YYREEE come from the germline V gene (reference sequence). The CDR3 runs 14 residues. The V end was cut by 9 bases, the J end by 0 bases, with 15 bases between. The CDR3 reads CAMGGQRTNYGYTF. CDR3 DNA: TGTGCCATGGGTGGTCAGCGCACTAACTATGGCTACACCTTC. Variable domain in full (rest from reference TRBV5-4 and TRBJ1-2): ETGVTQSPTHLIKTRGQQVTLRCSSQSGHNTVSWYQQALGQGPQFIFQYYREEENGRGNFPPRFSGLQFPNYSSELNVNALELDDSALYLCAMGGQRTNYGYTFGSGTRLTVV.

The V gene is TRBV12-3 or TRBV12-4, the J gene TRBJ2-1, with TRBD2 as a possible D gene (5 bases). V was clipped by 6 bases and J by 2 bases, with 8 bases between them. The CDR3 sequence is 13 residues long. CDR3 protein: CASRAGTYNEQFF. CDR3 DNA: TGTGCCAGCAGGGCCGGGACCTACAATGAGCAGTTCTTC.

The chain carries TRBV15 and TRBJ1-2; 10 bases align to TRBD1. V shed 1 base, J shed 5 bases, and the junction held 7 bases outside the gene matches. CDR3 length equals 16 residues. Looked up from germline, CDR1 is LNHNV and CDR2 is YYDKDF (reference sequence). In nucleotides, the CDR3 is TGTGCCACCAGCAGAGCCTCGGGGACAGGGGAATATGGCTACACCTTC. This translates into CATSRASGTGEYGYTF.

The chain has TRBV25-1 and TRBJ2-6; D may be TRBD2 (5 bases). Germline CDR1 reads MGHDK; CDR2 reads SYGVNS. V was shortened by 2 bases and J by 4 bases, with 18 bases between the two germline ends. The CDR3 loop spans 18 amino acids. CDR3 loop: CASSEQPWPGNGANVLTF. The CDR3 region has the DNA TGTGCCAGCAGTGAACAACCTTGGCCGGGGAACGGGGCCAACGTCCTGACTTTC.

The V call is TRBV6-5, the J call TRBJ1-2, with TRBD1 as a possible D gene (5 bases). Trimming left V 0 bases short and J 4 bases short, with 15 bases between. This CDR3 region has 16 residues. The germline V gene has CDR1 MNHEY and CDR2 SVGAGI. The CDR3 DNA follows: TGTGCCAGCAGTTACTCGGCAAGGGGAACTATCTATGGCTACACCTTC. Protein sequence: CASSYSARGTIYGYTF.

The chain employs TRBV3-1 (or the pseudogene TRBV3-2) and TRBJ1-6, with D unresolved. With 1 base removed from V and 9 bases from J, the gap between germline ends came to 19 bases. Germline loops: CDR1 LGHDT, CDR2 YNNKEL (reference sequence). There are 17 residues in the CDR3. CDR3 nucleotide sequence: TGTGCCAGCAGCCAAGTTAATAGCGCGAATCGGGGTTCACCCCTCCACTTT. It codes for CASSQVNSANRGSPLHF.

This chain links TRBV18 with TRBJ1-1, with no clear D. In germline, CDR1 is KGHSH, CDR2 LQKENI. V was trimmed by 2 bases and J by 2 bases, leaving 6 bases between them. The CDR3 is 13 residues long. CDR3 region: CASSPAINTEAFF. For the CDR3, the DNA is TGTGCCAGCTCACCAGCGATAAACACTGAAGCTTTCTTT.

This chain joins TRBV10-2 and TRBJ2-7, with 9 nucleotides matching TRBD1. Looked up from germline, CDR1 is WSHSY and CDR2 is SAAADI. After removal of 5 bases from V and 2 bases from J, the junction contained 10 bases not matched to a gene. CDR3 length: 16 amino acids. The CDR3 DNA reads TGCGCCAGCAGTCCATGGAGGGACAGGGCAACCTACGAGCAGTACTTC. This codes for CASSPWRDRATYEQYF.

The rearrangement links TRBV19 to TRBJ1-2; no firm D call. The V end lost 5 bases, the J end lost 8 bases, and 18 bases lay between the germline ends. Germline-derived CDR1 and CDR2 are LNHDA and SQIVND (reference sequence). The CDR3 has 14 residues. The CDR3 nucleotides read TGTGCCAGTAGTTTTCGGCCGACTGCCGCAGGCTACACCTTC. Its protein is CASSFRPTAAGYTF.

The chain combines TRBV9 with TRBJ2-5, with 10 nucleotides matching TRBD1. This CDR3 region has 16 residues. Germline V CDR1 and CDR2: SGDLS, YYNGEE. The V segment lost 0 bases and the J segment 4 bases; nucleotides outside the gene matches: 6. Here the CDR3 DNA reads TGTGCCAGCAGCGTAGGGATGACAGGGGGCGGAGAGACCCAGTACTTC. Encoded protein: CASSVGMTGGGETQYF.

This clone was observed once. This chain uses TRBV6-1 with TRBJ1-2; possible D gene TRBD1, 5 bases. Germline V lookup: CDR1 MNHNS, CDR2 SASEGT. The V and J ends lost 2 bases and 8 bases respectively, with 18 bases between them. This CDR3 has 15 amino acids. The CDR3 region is CASSEHARGKVGYTF. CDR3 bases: TGTGCCAGCAGTGAACATGCTAGGGGAAAGGTCGGCTACACCTTC.

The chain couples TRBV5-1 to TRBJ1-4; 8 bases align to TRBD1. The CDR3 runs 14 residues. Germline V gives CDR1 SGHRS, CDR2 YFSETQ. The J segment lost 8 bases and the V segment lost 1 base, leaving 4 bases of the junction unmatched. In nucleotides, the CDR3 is TGCGCCAGCAGCTTGACAGGGGGAGGCGAAAAACTGTTTTTT. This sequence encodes CASSLTGGGEKLFF. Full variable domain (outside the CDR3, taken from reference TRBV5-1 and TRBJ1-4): KAGVTQTPRYLIKTRGQQVTLSCSPISGHRSVSWYQQTPGQGLQFLFEYFSETQRNKGNFPGRFSGRQFSNSRSEMNVSTLELGDSALYLCASSLTGGGEKLFFGSGTQLSVL.

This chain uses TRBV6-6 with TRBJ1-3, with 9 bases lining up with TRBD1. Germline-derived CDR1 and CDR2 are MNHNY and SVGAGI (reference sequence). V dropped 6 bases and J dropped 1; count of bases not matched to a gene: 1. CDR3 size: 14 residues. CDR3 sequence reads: CASRDRGSGNTIYF. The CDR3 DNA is TGTGCCAGCAGAGACAGGGGGTCTGGAAACACCATATATTTT.

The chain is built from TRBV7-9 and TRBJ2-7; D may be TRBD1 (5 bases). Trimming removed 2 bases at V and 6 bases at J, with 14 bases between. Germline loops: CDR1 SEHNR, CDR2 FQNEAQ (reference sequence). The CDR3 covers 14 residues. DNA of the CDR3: TGTGCCAGCAGCTTACAAGGACAACTCTCCGAGCAGTACTTC. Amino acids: CASSLQGQLSEQYF.

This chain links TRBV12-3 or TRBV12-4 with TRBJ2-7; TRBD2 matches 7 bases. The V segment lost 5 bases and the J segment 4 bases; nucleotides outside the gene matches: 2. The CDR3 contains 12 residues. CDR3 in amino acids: CASSAGGYEQYF. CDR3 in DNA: TGTGCCAGCAGTGCCGGGGGGTACGAGCAGTACTTC.

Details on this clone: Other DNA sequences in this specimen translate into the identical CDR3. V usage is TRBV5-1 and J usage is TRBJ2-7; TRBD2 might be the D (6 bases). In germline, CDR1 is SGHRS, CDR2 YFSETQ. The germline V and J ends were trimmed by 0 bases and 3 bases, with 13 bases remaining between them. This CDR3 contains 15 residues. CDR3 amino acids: CASSLGRGSDYEQYF. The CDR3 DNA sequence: TGCGCCAGCAGCTTGGGTCGGGGGAGCGACTACGAGCAGTACTTC.

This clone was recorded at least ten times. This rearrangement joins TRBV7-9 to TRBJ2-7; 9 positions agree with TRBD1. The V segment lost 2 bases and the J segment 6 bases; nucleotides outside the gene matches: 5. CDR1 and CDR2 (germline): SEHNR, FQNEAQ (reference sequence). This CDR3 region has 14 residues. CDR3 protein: CASSLRATGGEQYV. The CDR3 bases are TGTGCCAGCAGCTTACGGGCGACAGGGGGCGAGCAGTACGTC.

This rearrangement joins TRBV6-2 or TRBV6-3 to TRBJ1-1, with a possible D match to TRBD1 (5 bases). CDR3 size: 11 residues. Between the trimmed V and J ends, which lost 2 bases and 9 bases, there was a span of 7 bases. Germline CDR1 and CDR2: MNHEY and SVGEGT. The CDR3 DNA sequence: TGTGCCAGCAGTTACGGGGGGAAAGCTTTCTTT. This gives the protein CASSYGGKAFF.

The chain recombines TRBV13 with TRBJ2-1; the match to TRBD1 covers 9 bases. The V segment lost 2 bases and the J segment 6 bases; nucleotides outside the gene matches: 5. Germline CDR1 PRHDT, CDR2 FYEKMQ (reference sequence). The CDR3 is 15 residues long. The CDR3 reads CASSLMDRGSNEQFF. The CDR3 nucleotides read TGTGCCAGCAGCTTAATGGACAGGGGAAGCAATGAGCAGTTCTTC.

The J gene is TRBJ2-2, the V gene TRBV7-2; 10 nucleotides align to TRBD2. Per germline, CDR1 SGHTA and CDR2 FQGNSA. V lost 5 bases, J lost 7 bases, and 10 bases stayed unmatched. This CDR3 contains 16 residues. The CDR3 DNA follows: TGTGCCAGCAGCCCACAGCGGGGGGGCCTCGTCGGGGAGCTGTTTTTT. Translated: CASSPQRGGLVGELFF.